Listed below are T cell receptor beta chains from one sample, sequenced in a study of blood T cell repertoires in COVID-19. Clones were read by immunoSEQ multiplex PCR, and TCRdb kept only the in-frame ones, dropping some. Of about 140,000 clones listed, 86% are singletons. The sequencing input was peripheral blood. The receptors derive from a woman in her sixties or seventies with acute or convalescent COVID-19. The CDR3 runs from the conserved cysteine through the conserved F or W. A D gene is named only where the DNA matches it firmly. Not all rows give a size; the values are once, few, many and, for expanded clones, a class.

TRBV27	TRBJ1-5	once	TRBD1	CASRDRDRDQPQHF	TGTGCCAGCAGGGACCGGGACAGGGATCAGCCCCAGCATTTT
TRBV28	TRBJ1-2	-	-	CASSLETGPPSNYGYTF	TGTGCCAGCAGTTTGGAGACAGGACCTCCATCTAACTATGGCTACACCTTC
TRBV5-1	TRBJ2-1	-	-	CASSLDPGNNEQFF	TGCGCCAGCAGCTTGGATCCAGGGAACAATGAGCAGTTCTTC
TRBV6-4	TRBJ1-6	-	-	CASSALGAGNSPLHF	TGTGCCAGCAGTGCTCTGGGGGCAGGAAATTCACCCCTCCACTTT
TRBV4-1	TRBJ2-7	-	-	CASSLGGQAAYEQYF	TGCGCCAGCAGCCTGGGGGGGCAGGCAGCCTACGAGCAGTACTTC
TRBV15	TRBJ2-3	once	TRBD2	CATSPRGDLTDTQYF	TGTGCCACCAGTCCACGGGGGGACCTCACAGATACGCAGTATTTT
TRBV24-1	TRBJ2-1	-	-	CATSDPASYYNEQFF	TGTGCCACCAGTGACCCCGCGTCGTACTACAATGAGCAGTTCTTC
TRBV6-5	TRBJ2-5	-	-	CASRVGQLGETQYF	TGTGCCAGCAGAGTCGGACAGCTGGGGGAGACCCAGTACTTC
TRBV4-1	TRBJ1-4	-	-	CASSRIQGTNEKLFF	TGCGCCAGCAGCCGAATACAGGGAACTAATGAAAAACTGTTTTTT
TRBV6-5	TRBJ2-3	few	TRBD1	CASSWGQGGTDTQYF	TGTGCCAGCAGTTGGGGACAGGGAGGGACAGATACGCAGTATTTT
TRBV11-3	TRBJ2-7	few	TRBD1	CASSAPGQVSSYEQYF	TGTGCCAGCAGCGCTCCGGGACAGGTTAGCTCCTACGAGCAGTACTTC